These 4 T cell receptor beta chains were all obtained from the same sample, sequenced in a study of identical twins. TCRdb redid the calling of the 5' RACE reads with MiXCR, one entry per CDR3 protein. The data contain about 530,000 distinct CDR3 sequences, over 12% of them singletons. Another study also made use of these data, one on yellow fever vaccine responses in identical twins.

Sample: CD4+ T cells sorted from blood. These receptors were collected from a woman younger than 35 in good health.

This clonotype was recorded at least ten times. This chain connects TRBV24-1 to TRBJ2-1; TRBD2 aligns across 7 bases. From germline, CDR1 is KGHDR and CDR2 SFDVKD. Trimming took 4 bases from V and 7 from J; bases not matched to a gene: 6. This CDR3 contains 14 residues. The CDR3 loop reads CATSESSGRNEQFF. The CDR3 nucleotides read TGTGCCACCAGTGAGTCTAGCGGTCGGAATGAGCAGTTCTTC.

This clonotype was found a few times. The chain is built from TRBV21-1 and TRBJ2-5; the table's D call of TRBD1 was not tested on the DNA. TRBV21-1 constitutes a pseudogene. The CDR3 is 19 amino acids. The CDR3, as DNA: TGTGCCAGCAGCAAAAGCGGCAGGACACCGCGTGACTTCCAAGAGACCCAGTACTTC. Protein: CASSKSGRTPRDFQETQYF.

CDR3 sequence reads: CSVRDRGFLDTEAFF. The DNA for the CDR3 is TGCAGCGTCCGGGACAGGGGTTTTTTGGACACTGAAGCTTTCTTT. The chain carries TRBV29-1 and TRBJ1-1, with 10 nucleotides matching TRBD1. Per the germline V gene, CDR1 is SQVTM and CDR2 is ANQGSEA. This CDR3 spans 15 amino acids. The V gene end was trimmed by 6 bases and the J gene end by 3 bases; junction bases not matched to a gene: 10.

This clonotype was counted at least ten times. The rearrangement links TRBV10-3 to TRBJ2-5, with TRBD1 matching 11 bases. The CDR3 spans 16 residues. V was clipped by 5 bases and J by 1 base; unmatched bases: 6. Germline CDR1 ENHRY, CDR2 SYGVKD. The CDR3 DNA reads TGTGCCATCAGTTCCGGGACAGGGGGATCCCAAGAGACCCAGTACTTC. It yields the protein CAISSGTGGSQETQYF.